This TCR beta chain came from a study of T cell responses to AZD1222 COVID-19 vaccine. General study results and limits: The donor cohort was predominantly white British with a female majority, and clonal diversity may have been underestimated.

This CDR3 is 14 amino acids long. The germline V gene has CDR1 SGDLS and CDR2 YYNGEE. Trimming cost V 0 bases and J 7 bases, with 8 bases left between them. Analysis merged second doses at about 4 or about 12 weeks. With regard to this clone: What it recognizes is unknown.

Profiled with immunoSEQ multiplex PCR; TCRdb holds only in-frame clones, not every one. Altogether 150,000 to 160,000 clones are present, 90% to 95% being singletons, with the ten largest covering approximately 1.5%. The receptor was derived from an adult who received the AZD1222 COVID-19 vaccine. This material consisted of peripheral blood, taken 28 days after the second AZD1222 dose. This chain connects TRBV9 to TRBJ1-6; D unresolved. The CDR3: CASSVGGRNSPLHF. CDR3 DNA: TGTGCCAGCAGCGTAGGAGGGCGGAATTCACCCCTCCACTTT.